This T cell receptor (beta chain) was found in a study of control samples from healthy donors and cancer patients. Produced via immunoSEQ multiplex PCR; TCRdb's table is partial and in-frame only. The sample consists of tens of thousands of clones, 85% of them appearing once. The receptor's source is a man aged 30-40 years in good health. Sequencing used blood.

CDR3 coding DNA: TGTGCCAGCAGCGTATTCTCTTTGACGAAAGGGACAGATACGCAGTATTTT. It encodes CASSVFSLTKGTDTQYF. The chain carries TRBV9 and TRBJ2-3; the D is unclear. The CDR3 length is 17 residues. Trimming took 1 base from V and 3 from J, leaving 18 bases between them. CDR1 is SGDLS, CDR2 YYNGEE, per germline.